This TCR beta chain is drawn from a study of PD-L1 blockade in urothelial cancer. As for the study in general: Median blood clonality was roughly 0.072, with 75,000 to 100,000 unique TCRs.

TCRdb's table, derived via immunoSEQ multiplex PCR, lists solely in-frame clones and lacks some. The table records 60,000 or so clones, more than 65% of them present only once. Per-patient samples, pretreatment and on-treatment, numbered 1 to 8. The V and J ends lost 0 bases and 0 bases respectively, with 11 bases between them. Per germline, CDR1 LGHNA and CDR2 YNFKEQ. This CDR3 is 16 amino acids long. The chain links TRBV4-2 to TRBJ1-1; D is undetermined. The clonotype comes from a man between 65 and 85 years old with urothelial cancer. Sequenced here: PBMCs, sampled around atezolizumab (anti-PD-L1) treatment. CDR3 protein: CASSQDIGSLNTEAFF. CDR3 DNA sequence: TGTGCCAGCAGCCAAGATATCGGGTCTCTGAACACTGAAGCTTTCTTT.